The T cell receptor (beta chain) described here comes from a study of blood T cell repertoires in COVID-19. Trimming removed 5 bases from V and 5 bases from J; junction bases left unmatched: 8. Germline V gene data show CDR1 as SGHVS and CDR2 as FQNEAQ. The CDR3 is 14 amino acids. In the original workflow: From reference gene primer amplification, estimates of nucleated cell counts were derived. The repertoire was sequenced with immunoSEQ multiplex PCR; TCRdb's copy has only in-frame clones and lacks some. That table furnishes V, J and clone size, whereas the DNA furnished D and trimming. The sample lists over 55,000 clones; around 82% were seen once.

This TCR was sampled from a man aged 45-65 years with active COVID-19. The J gene is TRBJ1-2, the V gene TRBV7-8; 7 bases are shared with TRBD1. The material sequenced was peripheral blood. CDR3 sequence (DNA): TGTGCCAGCAGCACGGGGACAGAAGTATATGGCTACACCTTC. It yields the protein CASSTGTEVYGYTF.